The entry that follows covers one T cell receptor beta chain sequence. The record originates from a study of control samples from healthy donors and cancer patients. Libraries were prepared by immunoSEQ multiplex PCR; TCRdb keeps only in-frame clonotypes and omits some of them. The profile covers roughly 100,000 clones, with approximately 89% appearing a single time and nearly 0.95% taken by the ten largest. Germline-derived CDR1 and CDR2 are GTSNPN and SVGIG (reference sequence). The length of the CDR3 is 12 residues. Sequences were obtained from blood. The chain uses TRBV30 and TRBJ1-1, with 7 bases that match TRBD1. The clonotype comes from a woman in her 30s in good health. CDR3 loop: CARDREGTEAFF. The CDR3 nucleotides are TGTGCACGCGACAGGGAAGGGACTGAAGCTTTCTTT.